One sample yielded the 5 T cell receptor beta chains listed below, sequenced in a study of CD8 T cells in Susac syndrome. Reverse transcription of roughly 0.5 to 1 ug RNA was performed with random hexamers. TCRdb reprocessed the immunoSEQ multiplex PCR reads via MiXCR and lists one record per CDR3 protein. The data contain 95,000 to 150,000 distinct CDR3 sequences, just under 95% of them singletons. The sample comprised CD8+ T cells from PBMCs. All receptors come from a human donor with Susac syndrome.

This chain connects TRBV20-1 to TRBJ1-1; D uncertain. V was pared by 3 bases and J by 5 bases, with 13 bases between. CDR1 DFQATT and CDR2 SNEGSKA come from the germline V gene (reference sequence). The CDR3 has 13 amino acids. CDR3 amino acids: CSASTQERTEAFF. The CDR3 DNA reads TGCAGTGCTAGCACCCAAGAAAGGACTGAAGCTTTCTTT.

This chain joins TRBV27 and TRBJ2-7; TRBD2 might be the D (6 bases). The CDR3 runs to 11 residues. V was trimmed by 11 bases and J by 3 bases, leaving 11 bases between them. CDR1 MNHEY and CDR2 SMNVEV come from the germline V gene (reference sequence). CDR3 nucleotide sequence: TGTGCCGCGGGGCCGGGCTACGAGCAGTACTTC. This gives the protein CAAGPGYEQYF.

CDR3 sequence (DNA): TGTGCCAGCAGCACTCCCGGGACAGGGGATGGAAATGAGCAGTTCTTC. This encodes CASSTPGTGDGNEQFF. This chain joins TRBV9 and TRBJ2-1, with 10 bases that match TRBD1. Germline trimming cut 4 bases from V and 7 bases from J; bases unmatched to any gene: 11. Germline-derived CDR1 and CDR2 are SGDLS and YYNGEE. CDR3 size: 16 residues.

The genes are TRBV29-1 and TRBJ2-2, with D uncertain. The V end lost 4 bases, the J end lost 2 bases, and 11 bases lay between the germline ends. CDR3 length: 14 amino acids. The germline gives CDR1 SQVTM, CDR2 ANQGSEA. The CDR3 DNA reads TGCAGCGTTGTAAGGACGGATAACACCGGGGAGCTGTTTTTT. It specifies CSVVRTDNTGELFF.

For the CDR3, the DNA is TGTGCCAGCAGCTCTATCGAGGATTCACCAACAGATACGCAGTATTTT. Its translation: CASSSIEDSPTDTQYF. V usage is TRBV7-9 and J usage is TRBJ2-3; D call uncertain. Germline V CDR1 and CDR2: SEHNR, FQNEAQ (reference sequence). CDR3 length: 16 residues. Trimming shortened V by 4 bases and J by 3 bases, and 17 bases separated the two germline ends.